This T cell receptor beta chain appears in the sequencing data of a study of blood T cell repertoires in COVID-19. Study summary: In each case, the material was cDNA or gDNA derived from T cells, B-cell-depleted T cells, or PBMCs.

CDR1 and CDR2 (germline): LNHNV, YYDKDF (reference sequence). The J segment lost 1 base and the V segment lost 2 bases, leaving 4 bases of the junction unmatched. This CDR3 is built from 15 residues. The authors' processing: Amplified reference gene primers provided the basis for estimating nucleated cell counts. Sequencing used immunoSEQ multiplex PCR; TCRdb keeps in-frame clones, though not all of them. D and trimming were read from the DNA, whereas the V and J calls and clone size are those reported in that table. Of under 350,000 clones in the sample, over 75% were seen once. V is TRBV15 and J is TRBJ1-2; 7 bases align to TRBD1. The sample taken for sequencing was peripheral blood. This sequence originates from a woman in her 70s with acute or convalescent COVID-19. The CDR3 loop reads CATSRSGGDNYGYTF. The CDR3 DNA reads as TGTGCCACCAGCAGATCAGGGGGTGATAACTATGGCTACACCTTC.